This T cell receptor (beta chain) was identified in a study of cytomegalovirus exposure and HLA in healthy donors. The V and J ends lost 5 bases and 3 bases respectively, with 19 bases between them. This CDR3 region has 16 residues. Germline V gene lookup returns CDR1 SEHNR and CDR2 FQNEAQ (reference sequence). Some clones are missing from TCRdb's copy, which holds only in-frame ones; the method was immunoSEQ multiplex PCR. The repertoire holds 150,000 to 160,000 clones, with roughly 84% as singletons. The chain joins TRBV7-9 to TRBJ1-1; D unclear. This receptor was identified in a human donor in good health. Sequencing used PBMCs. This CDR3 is CASSTSLAGRDTEAFF. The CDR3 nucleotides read TGTGCCAGCAGCACGAGCCTCGCGGGGAGGGACACTGAAGCTTTCTTT.